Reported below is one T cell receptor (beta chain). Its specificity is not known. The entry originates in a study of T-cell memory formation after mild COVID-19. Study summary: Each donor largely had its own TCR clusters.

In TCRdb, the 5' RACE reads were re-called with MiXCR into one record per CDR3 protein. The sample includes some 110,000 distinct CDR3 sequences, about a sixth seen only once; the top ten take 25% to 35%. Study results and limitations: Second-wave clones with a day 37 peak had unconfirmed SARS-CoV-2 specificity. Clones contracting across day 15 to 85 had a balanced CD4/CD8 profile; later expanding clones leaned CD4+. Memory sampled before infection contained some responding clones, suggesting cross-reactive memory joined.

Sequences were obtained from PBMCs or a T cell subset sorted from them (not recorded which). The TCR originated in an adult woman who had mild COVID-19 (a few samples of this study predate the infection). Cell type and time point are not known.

The CDR3 nucleotides read TGTGCCAGCAGCGTACGTGGGACCCACTACGAGCAGTACTTC. This encodes CASSVRGTHYEQYF. The chain links TRBV9 to TRBJ2-7; possibly TRBD1 or TRBD2 for D (5 bases each). The length of the CDR3 is 14 residues. V lost 1 base, J lost 3 bases, and 11 bases lay in between. Germline V CDR1 and CDR2: SGDLS, YYNGEE. Together with reference TRBV9 and TRBJ2-7, the CDR3 gives the full variable domain: DSGVTQTPKHLITATGQRVTLRCSPRSGDLSVYWYQQSLDQGLQFLIQYYNGEERAKGNILERFSAQQFPDLHSELNLSSLELGDSALYFCASSVRGTHYEQYFGPGTRLTVT.